Listed here is a single TCR beta chain. Its antigen is not known. The same CDR3 is also encoded by other DNA sequences in this sample. The record originates from a study of shared clonotypes between healthy human individuals. Participating donors were healthy, HIV-negative adults free of recent acute infections or vaccinations. For every subset, genomic DNA was evenly distributed across several immunoSEQ plates. The protocol was immunoSEQ multiplex PCR, while the TCRdb copy is restricted to in-frame clones and leaves out a portion. The sample shows hundreds of thousands of clones, 79% of them seen only once. The CDR3 totals 13 residues. Germline CDR1 and CDR2: LNHNV and YYDKDF (reference sequence). Trimming removed 0 bases from V and 3 bases from J, with 4 bases in between. General study points: Sequencing depth was expected to influence donor clonotype sharing.

Sequencing was carried out using PBMCs. This chain connects TRBV15 to TRBJ2-3; the D is unclear. The receptor was derived from a woman aged 40-49 years in good health. Some clones in this sample may be carry-over from other donors' samples. For the CDR3, the DNA is TGTGCCACCAGCAGAGATTTGACAGATACGCAGTATTTT. This gives the protein CATSRDLTDTQYF.